Listed below are T cell receptor beta chains from one sample, sequenced in a study of OX40 agonist ivuxolimab in advanced cancers. Generated by immunoSEQ multiplex PCR, the TCRdb table keeps only in-frame clones and is missing some. In the table there are about 63,000 clones, roughly nine tenths of which are singletons. Sample: CD4+ or CD8+ T cells sorted from blood, taken in a trial of the OX40 agonist ivuxolimab. Source of these receptors: an adult with an advanced solid tumor such as melanoma, head and neck, liver or kidney cancer. CDR3s include the opening cysteine and the closing phenylalanine or tryptophan. A D gene is named only where the DNA matches it firmly. A row's size may be missing; if present it is once, few, many or a size class.

d_gene,abundance,j_gene,v_gene,CDR3nt,CDR3aa
NA,NA,TRBJ1-3,TRBV28,TGTGCCAGCAGCACCCGAATCACTGGAAACACCATATATTTT,CASSTRITGNTIYF
TRBD1,NA,TRBJ2-7,TRBV7-2,TGTGCCACCTCGGGGAGGACAGGGAGCTCCTACGAGCAGTACTTC,CATSGRTGSSYEQYF
NA,once,TRBJ2-1,TRBV5-1,TGCGCCAGCAGCTTGCCCGGGGAGAGGCAGTTCTTC,CASSLPGERQFF
NA,NA,TRBJ2-3,TRBV7-8,TGTGCCAGCAGCTTAACCACAAATACGCAGTATTTT,CASSLTTNTQYF
TRBD1,NA,TRBJ1-1,TRBV29-1,TGCAGCGTTGGAAGGCAGGGGGGCGCGACTGAAGCTTTCTTT,CSVGRQGGATEAFF
TRBD2,NA,TRBJ2-3,TRBV5-4,TGTGCCAGCAGCTTGGGGACTAGCGGGAGGCCGGGCACAGATACGCAGTATTTT,CASSLGTSGRPGTDTQYF
NA,once,TRBJ1-4,TRBV28,TGTGCCAGCAGTTCGGTCTCCGTTCAACTGTTTTTT,CASSSVSVQLFF
NA,NA,TRBJ1-2,TRBV5-4,TGTGCCAGCAGCCCCCGGACCTCCGGCGGGGACTATGGCTACACCTTC,CASSPRTSGGDYGYTF
TRBD1,NA,TRBJ1-4,TRBV28,TGTGCCAGCAGTTTCCTGGGACAGCCGGCAACTAATGAAAAACTGTTTTTT,CASSFLGQPATNEKLFF
TRBD1,NA,TRBJ1-2,TRBV6-1,TGTGCCAGCCAGTCCGGGACAGGGAACTATGGCTACACCTTC,CASQSGTGNYGYTF
TRBD2,NA,TRBJ2-1,TRBV4-1,TGCGCCAGCAGCCGGTTGGGACTAGCGGGGGGCGAATACAATGAGCAGTTCTTC,CASSRLGLAGGEYNEQFF
NA,NA,TRBJ1-6,TRBV5-1,TGCGCCAGCAGCTCGGAGGGGCAGGGGTACAATTCACCCCTCCACTTT,CASSSEGQGYNSPLHF
NA,NA,TRBJ2-5,TRBV5-1,TGCGCCAGCAGCTTGTTGTCGGTTCCGCAAGAGACCCAGTACTTC,CASSLLSVPQETQYF
NA,NA,TRBJ1-1,TRBV5-1,TGCGCCAGCAGCTTGCCTGGAGAGGAAGCTTTCTTT,CASSLPGEEAFF
NA,once,TRBJ1-5,TRBV19,TGTGCCAGTAGCCCCCAGGGCCATAGCAATCAGCCCCAGCATTTT,CASSPQGHSNQPQHF
NA,NA,TRBJ2-2,TRBV7-2,TGTGCCAGCACCCTGGGGGGCATAACCGGGGAGCTGTTTTTT,CASTLGGITGELFF
NA,NA,TRBJ2-5,TRBV5-4,TGTGCCAGCAGCTCCTACCAAGAGACCCAGTACTTC,CASSSYQETQYF
NA,NA,TRBJ1-2,TRBV9,TGTGCCAGCAGCGCGGACAGTTATGGCTACACCTTC,CASSADSYGYTF
NA,NA,TRBJ1-2,TRBV28,TGTGCCAGCAGTGCCGCGGGACATGGCTACACCTTC,CASSAAGHGYTF
NA,once,TRBJ1-2,TRBV11-2,TGTGCCAGCAGCTTATTGGGCGGGCGGATAATCTATGGCTACACCTTC,CASSLLGGRIIYGYTF
NA,NA,TRBJ2-7,TRBV4-1,TGCGCCAGCAGCCGCGACACGGGCGGATCCTACGAGCAGTACTTC,CASSRDTGGSYEQYF
TRBD1,NA,TRBJ2-1,TRBV7-2,TGTGCCAGCAGCTTATTTTTGGGACAGGGGATGAGTCAGTTCTTC,CASSLFLGQGMSQFF
TRBD1,NA,TRBJ1-1,TRBV28,TGTGCCGTCCGGACAGGAGCCAACACTGAAGCTTTCTTT,CAVRTGANTEAFF
NA,NA,TRBJ1-1,TRBV4-1,TGCGCCAGCAGCCCACTTATCTCGGGGGGACGGGGGAACACTGAAGCTTTCTTT,CASSPLISGGRGNTEAFF
TRBD1,NA,TRBJ2-7,TRBV5-1,TGCGCCAGCAGCTCGGGACAGGGCTGGGAGCAGTACTTC,CASSSGQGWEQYF
NA,NA,TRBJ2-1,TRBV7-3,TGTGCCAGCAGCTTAAGAGGCGGAGAATACAATGAGCAGTTCTTC,CASSLRGGEYNEQFF
TRBD1,NA,TRBJ1-3,TRBV16,TGTGCCAGCAGCCAATACAGGGGACACTCTGGAAACACCATATATTTT,CASSQYRGHSGNTIYF
NA,few,TRBJ1-6,TRBV7-6,TGTGCCAGCAGCTTAGTGGGTACGGACAATTCACCCCTCCACTTT,CASSLVGTDNSPLHF
TRBD1,NA,TRBJ1-2,TRBV7-8,TGTGCCAGCAGCTTAAGGGGCCGGGACAGGGGTGGCTACACCTTC,CASSLRGRDRGGYTF
NA,NA,TRBJ2-3,TRBV28,TGTGCCAGCAGTTTATTAAGCGGGAGCACAGATACGCAGTATTTT,CASSLLSGSTDTQYF
TRBD1,NA,TRBJ2-7,TRBV10-3,TGTGCCATCAGGGCCTCGACAGGGGCCTCCTACGAGCAGTACTTC,CAIRASTGASYEQYF
TRBD1,NA,TRBJ2-2,TRBV2,TGTGCCAGCAGTGGATCAGGGGGAGCGAACACCGGGGAGCTGTTTTTT,CASSGSGGANTGELFF
NA,NA,TRBJ1-2,TRBV5-4,TGTGCCAGCAGCGTTAGACAAGATGGCTACACCTTC,CASSVRQDGYTF
TRBD2,NA,TRBJ2-7,TRBV27,TGTGCCAGCAGTGGTATAGCGGGACTTAACTACGAGCAGTACTTC,CASSGIAGLNYEQYF
NA,NA,TRBJ1-5,TRBV19,TGTGCCAGTAGTATGGGGCCCCATCAGGGCAAAAGCAATCAGCCCCAGCATTTT,CASSMGPHQGKSNQPQHF
TRBD2,NA,TRBJ2-3,TRBV6-1,TGTGCCAGCACTCGAGCGGGAGGTTCGGATACGCAGTATTTT,CASTRAGGSDTQYF
TRBD1,NA,TRBJ1-4,TRBV6-1,TGTGCCAGCAGCCGCGTCGGGACAGGTGAAAAACTGTTTTTT,CASSRVGTGEKLFF
TRBD2,NA,TRBJ2-3,TRBV11-2,TGTGCCAGCAGCCCCCGGGGGCTGCTAGCGGGCCACACAGATACGCAGTATTTT,CASSPRGLLAGHTDTQYF
NA,once,TRBJ2-7,TRBV2,TGTGCCAGCAGTGTGACAGCCTACGAGCAGTACTTC,CASSVTAYEQYF
TRBD2,NA,TRBJ2-7,TRBV7-2,TGTGCCAGCAGCTCCCCCGGGGGGGCGGGAGGGCCCCAGCAGTACTTC,CASSSPGGAGGPQQYF
NA,NA,TRBJ2-3,TRBV28,TGTGCCAGCGGCTCTATAAGCGGTAGGGTCACAGATACGCAGTATTTT,CASGSISGRVTDTQYF
NA,NA,TRBJ1-1,TRBV27,TGTGCCAGCGGTAAAGGGTCCATGAACACTGAAGCTTTCTTT,CASGKGSMNTEAFF
NA,NA,TRBJ2-7,TRBV27,TGTGCCAGCAGTTTAAAGTACACGTCCTACGAGCAGTACTTC,CASSLKYTSYEQYF
TRBD1,NA,TRBJ1-5,TRBV15,TGTGCCACCAGCAGAGGCAGGGGGCCGGATCAGCCCCAGCATTTT,CATSRGRGPDQPQHF
TRBD1,NA,TRBJ1-6,TRBV4-1,TGCGCCAGCAGCCGGTGGACAGGGGGCTTCCCCTCACCCCTCCACTTT,CASSRWTGGFPSPLHF
NA,NA,TRBJ2-3,TRBV6-5,TGTGCCAGCAGTTTTGTTCCCACAGATACGCAGTATTTT,CASSFVPTDTQYF
TRBD1,NA,TRBJ1-1,TRBV5-1,TGCGCCAGCAGCTTCACGGGACAGTTGAACACTGAAGCTTTCTTT,CASSFTGQLNTEAFF
NA,NA,TRBJ1-3,TRBV6-1,TGTGCCAGCAGTGCCACGGTCTCTGGAAACACCATATATTTT,CASSATVSGNTIYF
NA,NA,TRBJ1-6,TRBV19,TGTGCCAGTAGTCCCCTTCGTTCGACATTCACCCTCCACTTT,CASSPLRSTFTLHF
NA,NA,TRBJ1-1,TRBV6-5,TGTGCCAGCACGAGGGGGGTAAACACTGAAGCTTTCTTT,CASTRGVNTEAFF
TRBD2,NA,TRBJ2-3,TRBV27,TGTGCCAGCAGCCGGGGACTAGCGGGGGCGTCTTGGCAGTATTTT,CASSRGLAGASWQYF
NA,NA,TRBJ1-1,TRBV7-6,TGTGCCAGCAGCTTAGTCTCTGGAATGCGGTCTGAAGCTTTCTTT,CASSLVSGMRSEAFF
NA,NA,TRBJ2-5,TRBV11-2,TGTGCCAGCAGCTTAGACAGGGGCCAAGAGACCCAGTACTTC,CASSLDRGQETQYF
TRBD1,NA,TRBJ1-2,TRBV27,TGTGCCAGCAGTCCCCGGGAGGGGGCTAAAGGCTACACCTTC,CASSPREGAKGYTF
NA,few,TRBJ2-2,TRBV6-5,TGTGCCAGCAGACAGGGAGGAGGCACCGGGGAGCTGTTTTTT,CASRQGGGTGELFF